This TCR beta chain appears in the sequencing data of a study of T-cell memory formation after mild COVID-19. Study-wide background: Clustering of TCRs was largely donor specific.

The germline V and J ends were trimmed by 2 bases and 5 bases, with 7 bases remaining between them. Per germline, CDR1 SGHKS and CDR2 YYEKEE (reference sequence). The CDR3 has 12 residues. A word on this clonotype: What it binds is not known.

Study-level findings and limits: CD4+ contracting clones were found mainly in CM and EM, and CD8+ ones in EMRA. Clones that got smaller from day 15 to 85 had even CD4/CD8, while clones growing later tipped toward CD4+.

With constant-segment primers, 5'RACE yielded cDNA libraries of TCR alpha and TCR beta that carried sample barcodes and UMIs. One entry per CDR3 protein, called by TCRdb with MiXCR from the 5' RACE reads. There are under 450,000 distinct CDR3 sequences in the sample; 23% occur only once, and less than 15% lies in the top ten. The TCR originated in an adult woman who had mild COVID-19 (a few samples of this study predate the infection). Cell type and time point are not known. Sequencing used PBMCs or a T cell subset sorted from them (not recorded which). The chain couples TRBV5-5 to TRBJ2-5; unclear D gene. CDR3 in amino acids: CASSFGAETQYF. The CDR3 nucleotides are TGTGCCAGCAGCTTCGGAGCTGAGACCCAGTACTTC.